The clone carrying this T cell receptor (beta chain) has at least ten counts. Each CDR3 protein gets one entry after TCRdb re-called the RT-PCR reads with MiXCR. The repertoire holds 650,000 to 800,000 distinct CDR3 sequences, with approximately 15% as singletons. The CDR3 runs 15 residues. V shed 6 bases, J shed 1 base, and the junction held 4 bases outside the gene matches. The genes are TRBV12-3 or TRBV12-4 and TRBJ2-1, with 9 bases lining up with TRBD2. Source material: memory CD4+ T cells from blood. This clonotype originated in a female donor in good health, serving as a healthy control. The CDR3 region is CASSLRGGSYNEQFF. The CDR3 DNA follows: TGTGCCAGCAGCCTGCGGGGGGGATCCTACAATGAGCAGTTCTTC.